This T cell receptor (beta chain) was identified during a study of T-cell memory formation after mild COVID-19. Overall study findings and caveats: Second-wave clones reaching peak frequency on day 37 lacked confirmed SARS-CoV-2 specificity. While clones contracting from day 15 to 85 were balanced between CD4 and CD8, later expanders leaned CD4+.

Worth noting for this clonotype: Its antigen is still unknown.

5'RACE with constant-segment primers built TCRalpha and TCRbeta cDNA libraries with UMIs. TCRdb used MiXCR to reprocess the 5' RACE reads, holding one entry per CDR3 protein. The sample holds about 340,000 distinct CDR3 sequences, approximately 16% seen once. The V gene end was trimmed by 5 bases and the J gene end by 2 bases; junction bases not matched to a gene: 5. The germline V gene encodes CDR1 SGHAT and CDR2 FQNNGV. The CDR3 is 15 amino acids. Source material: PBMCs or a T cell subset sorted from them (not recorded which). The clonotype originates from a young man who had mild COVID-19 (a few samples of this study predate the infection). Cell type and time point are not known. The rearrangement uses TRBV11-2 and TRBJ2-2; 7 bases match TRBD1. CDR3 sequence: CASSRDRQNTGELFF. Here the CDR3 DNA reads TGTGCCAGCAGCAGGGACAGACAAAACACCGGGGAGCTGTTTTTT.